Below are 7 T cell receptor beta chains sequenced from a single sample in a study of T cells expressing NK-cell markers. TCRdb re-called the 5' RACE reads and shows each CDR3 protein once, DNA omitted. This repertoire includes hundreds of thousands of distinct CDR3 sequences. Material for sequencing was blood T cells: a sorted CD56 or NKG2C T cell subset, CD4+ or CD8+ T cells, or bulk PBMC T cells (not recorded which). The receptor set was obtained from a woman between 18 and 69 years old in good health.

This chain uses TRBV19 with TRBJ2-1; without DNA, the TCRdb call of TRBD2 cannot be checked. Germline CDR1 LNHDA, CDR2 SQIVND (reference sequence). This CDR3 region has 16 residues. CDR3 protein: CASLERGAPPDNEQFF.

This CDR3 reads CASSQDLASWGNTIYF. The chain is built from TRBV4-1 and TRBJ1-3. The V gene's germline CDR1 is MGHRA and CDR2 YSYEKL. The CDR3 is made up of 16 amino acids.

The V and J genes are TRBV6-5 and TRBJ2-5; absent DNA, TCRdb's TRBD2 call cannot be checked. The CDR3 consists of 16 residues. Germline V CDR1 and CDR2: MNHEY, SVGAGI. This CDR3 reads CASSYQVPDRQETQYF.

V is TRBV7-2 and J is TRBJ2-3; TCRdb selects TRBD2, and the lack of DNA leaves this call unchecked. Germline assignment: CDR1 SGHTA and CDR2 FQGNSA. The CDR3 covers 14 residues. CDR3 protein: CASSPRAYTDTQYF.

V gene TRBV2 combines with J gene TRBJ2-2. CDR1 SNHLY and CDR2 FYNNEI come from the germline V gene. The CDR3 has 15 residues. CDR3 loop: CASTKVAGSTGELFF.

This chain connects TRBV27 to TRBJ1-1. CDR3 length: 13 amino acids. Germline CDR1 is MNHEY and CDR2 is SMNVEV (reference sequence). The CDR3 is CASSSEVNTEAFF.

The CDR3 loop is CSVTPGLAGVTDTQYF. The chain employs TRBV29-1 and TRBJ2-3; the D call of TRBD2 rests on TCRdb alone, since no DNA is present to check it. The germline V gene encodes CDR1 SQVTM and CDR2 ANQGSEA. The CDR3 contains 16 residues.